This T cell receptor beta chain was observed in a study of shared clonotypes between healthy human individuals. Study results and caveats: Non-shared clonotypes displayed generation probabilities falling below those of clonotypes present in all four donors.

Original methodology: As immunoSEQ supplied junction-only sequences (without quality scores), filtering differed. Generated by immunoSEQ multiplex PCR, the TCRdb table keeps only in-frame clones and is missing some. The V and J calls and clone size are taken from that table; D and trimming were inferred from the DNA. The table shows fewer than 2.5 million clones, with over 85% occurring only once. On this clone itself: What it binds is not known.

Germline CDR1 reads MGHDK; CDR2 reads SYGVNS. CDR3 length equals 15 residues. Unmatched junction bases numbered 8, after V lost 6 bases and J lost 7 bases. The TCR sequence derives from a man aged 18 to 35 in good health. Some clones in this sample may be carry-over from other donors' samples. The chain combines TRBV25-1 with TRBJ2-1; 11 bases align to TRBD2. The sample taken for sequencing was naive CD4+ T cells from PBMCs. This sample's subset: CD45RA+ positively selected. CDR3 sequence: CASSQLAGAWNEQFF. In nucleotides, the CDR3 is TGTGCCAGCAGCCAACTAGCGGGAGCCTGGAATGAGCAGTTCTTC.